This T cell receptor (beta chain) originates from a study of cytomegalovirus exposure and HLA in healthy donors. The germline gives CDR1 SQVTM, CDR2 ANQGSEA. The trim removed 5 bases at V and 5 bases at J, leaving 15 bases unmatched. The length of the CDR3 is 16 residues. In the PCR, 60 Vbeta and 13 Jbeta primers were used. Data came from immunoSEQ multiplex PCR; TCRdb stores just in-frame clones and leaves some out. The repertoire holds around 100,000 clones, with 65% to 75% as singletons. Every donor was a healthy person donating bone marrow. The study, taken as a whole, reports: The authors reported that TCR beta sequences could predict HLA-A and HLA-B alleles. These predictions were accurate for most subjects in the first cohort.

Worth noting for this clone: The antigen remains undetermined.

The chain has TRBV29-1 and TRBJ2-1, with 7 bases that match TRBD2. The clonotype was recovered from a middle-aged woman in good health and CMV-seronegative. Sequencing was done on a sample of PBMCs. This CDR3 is CSVRIRGGSLDNEQFF. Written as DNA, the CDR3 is TGCAGCGTTCGGATTCGGGGAGGGAGTCTCGACAATGAGCAGTTCTTC.